This is a list of T cell receptor beta chains from one sample in a study of CD8 T cells in ankylosing spondylitis. Via MiXCR, TCRdb re-called the 5' RACE reads, giving one row per CDR3 protein. The sample lists about 220,000 distinct CDR3 sequences, roughly 25% occurring once. The sequenced sample consisted of blood, either unsorted or a sorted T cell fraction (not recorded which). The origin of the receptors is a male donor with ankylosing spondylitis or in good health (not recorded which). The CDR3 runs from the conserved cysteine through the conserved F or W. D genes are given only for firm matches. Expanded clones get a size class; other rows say once, few or many, or leave the size out.

TRBV5-4	.	TRBJ2-5	TRBD1	CASRDLGQGRETQYF	TGTGCCAGCAGGGATCTAGGACAGGGACGGGAGACCCAGTACTTC
TRBV20-1	.	TRBJ2-1	.	CSARGTADEQFF	TGCAGTGCTAGGGGTACTGCCGATGAGCAGTTCTTC
TRBV20-1	many	TRBJ2-5	TRBD1	CSAPPGGAKETQYF	TGCAGTGCGCCCCCAGGGGGCGCCAAAGAGACCCAGTACTTC
TRBV15	.	TRBJ2-7	TRBD2	CATSRDAGRGEQYF	TGTGCCACCAGCAGAGATGCAGGGAGGGGAGAGCAGTACTTC
TRBV20-1	many	TRBJ1-6	TRBD1	CSAHRGRSYNSPLHF	TGCAGTGCCCACAGGGGACGCTCCTATAATTCACCCCTCCACTTT
TRBV20-1	many	TRBJ2-4	.	CSAPRPPIQYF	TGCAGTGCCCCCCGCCCCCCCATTCAGTACTTC
TRBV5-1	.	TRBJ2-1	TRBD2	CASSPGPGGVYEQFF	TGCGCCAGCAGCCCTGGCCCGGGAGGAGTCTATGAGCAGTTCTTC
TRBV20-1	many	TRBJ2-1	TRBD2	CSAPTSGSSYNEQFF	TGCAGTGCTCCTACTAGCGGGAGCTCCTACAATGAGCAGTTCTTC
TRBV7-9	many	TRBJ2-7	.	CASSLVGGYEQYF	TGTGCCAGCAGCTTAGTTGGCGGTTACGAGCAGTACTTC
TRBV29-1	many	TRBJ2-6	.	CSVRSQSGANVLTF	TGCAGCGTGAGGTCGCAGTCTGGGGCCAACGTCCTGACTTTC
TRBV20-1	many	TRBJ1-5	.	CSARAGDSNQPQHF	TGCAGTGCTAGAGCAGGAGATAGCAATCAGCCCCAGCATTTT
TRBV20-1	.	TRBJ1-1	.	CSARTRGGTEAFF	TGCAGTGCTAGAACCAGGGGAGGCACTGAAGCTTTCTTT
TRBV29-1	many	TRBJ2-7	TRBD1	CSVVVGQGFSYEQYF	TGCAGCGTTGTAGTAGGACAGGGCTTTTCCTACGAGCAGTACTTC
TRBV2	many	TRBJ1-5	.	CASSEVGQGQRPQHF	TGTGCCAGCAGTGAAGTGGGGCAGGGCCAACGGCCCCAGCATTTT
TRBV2	many	TRBJ2-5	TRBD1	CASSVDRGETQYF	TGTGCCAGCAGCGTAGACAGGGGAGAGACCCAGTACTTC
TRBV9	.	TRBJ2-3	.	CASSAQVTDTQYF	TGTGCCAGCAGCGCACAGGTTACAGATACGCAGTATTTT
TRBV20-1	.	TRBJ2-3	.	CSARRQSTDTQYF	TGCAGTGCTAGACGGCAGAGCACAGATACGCAGTATTTT
TRBV20-1	.	TRBJ2-1	TRBD2	CSAIAGGSYNEQFF	TGCAGTGCTATAGCGGGAGGGTCCTACAATGAGCAGTTCTTC
TRBV20-1	.	TRBJ1-1	.	CSARDQLRSAFF	TGCAGTGCTAGAGATCAGCTACGGTCTGCTTTCTTT
TRBV7-3	many	TRBJ2-1	.	CASSLLLQGGEQFF	TGTGCCAGCAGCTTACTTCTACAGGGAGGTGAGCAGTTCTTC
TRBV10-3	many	TRBJ2-7	TRBD2	CAISESLAGGGEQYF	TGTGCCATCAGTGAGTCGTTAGCGGGAGGAGGCGAGCAGTACTTC
TRBV20-1	.	TRBJ2-1	.	CSASGRSSYNEQFF	TGCAGTGCTAGCGGGCGCAGCTCCTACAATGAGCAGTTCTTC
TRBV20-1	few	TRBJ2-3	.	CSASARVATQYF	TGCAGTGCTAGCGCCAGAGTAGCTACGCAGTATTTT